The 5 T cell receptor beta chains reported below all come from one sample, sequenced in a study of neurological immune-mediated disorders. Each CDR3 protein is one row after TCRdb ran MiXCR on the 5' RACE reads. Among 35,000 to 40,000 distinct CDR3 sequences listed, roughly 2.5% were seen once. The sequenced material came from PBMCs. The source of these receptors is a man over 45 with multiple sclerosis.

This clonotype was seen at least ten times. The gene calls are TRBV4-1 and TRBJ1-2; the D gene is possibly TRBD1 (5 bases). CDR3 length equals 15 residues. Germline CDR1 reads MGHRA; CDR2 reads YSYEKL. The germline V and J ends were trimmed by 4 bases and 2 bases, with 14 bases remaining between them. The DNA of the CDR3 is TGCGCCAGCAGCCCCCGATACTCAGGGAACTATGGCTACACCTTC. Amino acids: CASSPRYSGNYGYTF.

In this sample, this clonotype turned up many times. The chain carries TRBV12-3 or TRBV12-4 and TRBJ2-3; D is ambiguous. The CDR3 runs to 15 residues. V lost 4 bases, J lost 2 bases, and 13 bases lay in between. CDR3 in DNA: TGTGCCAGCAGTTCCCAGGACCTCCTCACAGATACGCAGTATTTT. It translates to CASSSQDLLTDTQYF.

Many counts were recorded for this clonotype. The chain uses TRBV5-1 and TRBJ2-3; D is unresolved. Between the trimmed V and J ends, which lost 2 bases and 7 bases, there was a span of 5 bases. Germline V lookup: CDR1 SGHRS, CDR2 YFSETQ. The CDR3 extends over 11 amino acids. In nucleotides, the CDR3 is TGCGCCAGCAGCTTTTCGTATACGCAGTATTTT. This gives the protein CASSFSYTQYF.

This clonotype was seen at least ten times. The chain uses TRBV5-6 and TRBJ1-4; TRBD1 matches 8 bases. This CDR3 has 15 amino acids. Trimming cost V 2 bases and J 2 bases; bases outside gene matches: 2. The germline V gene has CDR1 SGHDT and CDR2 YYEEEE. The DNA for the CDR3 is TGTGCCAGCAGCTTTAACAGGGGGACTAATGAAAAACTGTTTTTT. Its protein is CASSFNRGTNEKLFF. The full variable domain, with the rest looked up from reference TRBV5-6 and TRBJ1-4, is DAGVTQSPTHLIKTRGQQVTLRCSPKSGHDTVSWYQQALGQGPQFIFQYYEEEERQRGNFPDRFSGHQFPNYSSELNVNALLLGDSALYLCASSFNRGTNEKLFFGSGTQLSVL.

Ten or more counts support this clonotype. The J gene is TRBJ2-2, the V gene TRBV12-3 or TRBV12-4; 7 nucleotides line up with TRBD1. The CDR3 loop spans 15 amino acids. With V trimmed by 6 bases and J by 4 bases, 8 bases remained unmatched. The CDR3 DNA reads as TGTGCCAGCAGCTCAACAGGGGCGGTCACCGGGGAGCTGTTTTTT. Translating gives CASSSTGAVTGELFF.